This T cell receptor beta chain was recorded in a study of CD8 T cells in Susac syndrome. About the study: Blood was drawn from Susac syndrome patients while they were therapy-naive, on corticosteroids, or on intravenous immunoglobulin alone.

Random hexamers served to reverse transcribe roughly 0.45 to 1 ug RNA. MiXCR was run by TCRdb on the immunoSEQ multiplex PCR reads, yielding one entry per CDR3 protein. The profile shows more than 150,000 distinct CDR3 sequences, approximately 95% of them singletons. Trimming took 0 bases from V and 9 from J; bases not matched to a gene: 8. This CDR3 spans 13 amino acids. Germline loops: CDR1 DFQATT, CDR2 SNEGSKA (reference sequence). The receptor was isolated from a human donor with Susac syndrome. Sequencing used CD4+ T cells from PBMCs. This chain connects TRBV20-1 to TRBJ2-7, with 7 bases fitting TRBD1. The CDR3 loop reads CSARDPRQGGQYF. The CDR3 nucleotides are TGCAGTGCTAGAGACCCACGACAGGGCGGGCAGTACTTC.